Following are 15 T cell receptor beta chains from one sample sequenced in a study of early T cells in non-severe SARS-CoV-2 infection. TCRdb independently ran MiXCR on the 5' RACE reads; one entry per CDR3 protein. The sample contains 45,000 to 55,000 distinct CDR3 sequences, around 9.1% of which appear only once. The sequencing input was whole blood. The source is an adult who was a healthcare worker with PCR-confirmed SARS-CoV-2 infection or an uninfected control (not recorded which).

The gene calls are TRBV12-3 or TRBV12-4 and TRBJ2-2, with D perhaps TRBD2 (6 bases). CDR3 size: 15 residues. The ends were cut back, 4 bases at V and 1 base at J, with 10 bases in the middle. CDR3 sequence reads: CASSSRGLNTGELFF. The CDR3 region has the DNA TGTGCCAGCAGTTCGCGGGGACTGAACACCGGGGAGCTGTTTTTT.

CDR3: CATSRDTTANEQFF. For the CDR3, the DNA is TGTGCCACCAGCAGAGATACGACTGCCAATGAGCAGTTCTTC. The V and J genes are TRBV15 and TRBJ2-1; D gene unclear. Trimming took 0 bases from V and 6 from J, leaving 9 bases between them. Germline CDR1 LNHNV, CDR2 YYDKDF (reference sequence). This CDR3 has 14 residues.

In nucleotides, the CDR3 is TGTGCCAGCATCCGGGGACTAGGGTTCAATGAGCAGTTCTTC. This codes for CASIRGLGFNEQFF. The rearrangement links TRBV7-2 to TRBJ2-1, with TRBD2 identical over 8 bases. V lost 7 bases and J lost 6; bases outside the gene matches: 8. Germline V gene lookup returns CDR1 SGHTA and CDR2 FQGNSA. CDR3 length: 14 residues.

This clonotype showed up many times. This chain joins TRBV7-9 and TRBJ2-5, with D perhaps TRBD1 (5 bases). Trimming removed 5 bases from V and 4 bases from J, with 23 bases in between. CDR3 size: 17 residues. The germline CDR1 and CDR2 sequences are SEHNR and FQNEAQ (reference sequence). This chain's CDR3 is CASSPRGAGPVSETQYF. In nucleotides, the CDR3 is TGTGCCAGCAGCCCAAGAGGTGCAGGGCCCGTATCAGAGACCCAGTACTTC.

The table lists this clonotype with many counts. The J gene is TRBJ2-3, the V gene TRBV20-1; no firm D call. This CDR3 has 14 residues. Germline CDR1 DFQATT, CDR2 SNEGSKA (reference sequence). V lost 0 bases and J lost 6, with 13 bases in between. The CDR3 bases are TGCAGTGCTAGAGATACGGACCCTTGGGATACGCAGTATTTT. Protein sequence: CSARDTDPWDTQYF.

This rearrangement joins TRBV29-1 to TRBJ2-3; possible D gene TRBD2, 5 bases. Looked up from germline, CDR1 is SQVTM and CDR2 is ANQGSEA. V gave up 4 bases and J gave up 6 bases, with 14 bases separating them. The CDR3 loop spans 13 amino acids. This chain's CDR3 is CSVALPRADTQYF. DNA of the CDR3: TGCAGCGTTGCTCTTCCGAGGGCGGATACGCAGTATTTT.

This clonotype came up many times. The chain couples TRBV18 to TRBJ2-1, with TRBD2 as a possible D gene (7 bases). V was cut by 0 bases and J by 1 base, with 13 bases left in between. The CDR3 has 17 residues. CDR1 KGHSH and CDR2 LQKENI come from the germline V gene. CDR3 sequence reads: CASSPPDGGASYNEQFF. Written as DNA, the CDR3 is TGTGCCAGCTCACCACCGGATGGGGGGGCGTCCTACAATGAGCAGTTCTTC.

In this sample, this clonotype turned up many times. V and J are TRBV7-8 and TRBJ2-1; no clear D. From germline, CDR1 is SGHVS and CDR2 FQNEAQ. V was shortened by 4 bases and J by 0 bases, with 13 bases between the two germline ends. The CDR3 spans 16 residues. This CDR3 reads CASSSPGISSYNEQFF. The DNA of the CDR3 is TGTGCCAGCAGCTCGCCTGGGATTAGCTCCTACAATGAGCAGTTCTTC.

This clonotype was seen more than once but under ten times. The chain combines TRBV5-1 with TRBJ2-7; a weak D match, TRBD1 (5 bases). The CDR3 extends over 14 amino acids. The germline CDR1 and CDR2 sequences are SGHRS and YFSETQ. Trimming pared 1 base from V and 7 bases from J, leaving 15 bases between. The CDR3 DNA reads TGCGCCAGCAGCTTGATCGTGCAGGGAAAGGAGCAGTACTTC. Its protein is CASSLIVQGKEQYF. Complete variable domain (other parts from reference TRBV5-1 and TRBJ2-7): KAGVTQTPRYLIKTRGQQVTLSCSPISGHRSVSWYQQTPGQGLQFLFEYFSETQRNKGNFPGRFSGRQFSNSRSEMNVSTLELGDSALYLCASSLIVQGKEQYFGPGTRLTVT.

The rearrangement uses TRBV12-3 or TRBV12-4 and TRBJ2-2; no clear D. This CDR3 spans 11 amino acids. The V end was cut by 4 bases, the J end by 4 bases, with 1 base between. The CDR3 region has the DNA TGTGCCAGCAGTTCCACCGGGGAGCTGTTTTTT. Translating gives CASSSTGELFF.

About this clonotype: At one end the junction does not follow the germline gene, possibly because of a read error. The chain is built from TRBV28 and TRBJ2-2; 7 bases map to TRBD2. The germline V gene encodes CDR1 MDHEN and CDR2 SYDVKM. CDR3 length: 16 amino acids. The CDR3 DNA follows: TGTGCCAGCAGTTCCCCCGTCCGGGACTACACCGGGGAGCCGTTTTTT. Its protein is CASSSPVRDYTGEPFF. Drawing the rest from reference TRBV28 and TRBJ2-2, the complete variable domain is DVKVTQSSRYLVKRTGEKVFLECVQDMDHENMFWYRQDPGLGLRLIYFSYDVKMKEKGDIPEGYSVSREKKERFSLILESASTNQTSMYLCASSSPVRDYTGEPFFGEGSRLTVL.

This clonotype was seen at least ten times. The gene calls are TRBV24-1 and TRBJ1-2; 8 nucleotides line up with TRBD1. Per germline, CDR1 KGHDR and CDR2 SFDVKD. V shed 2 bases and J 7 bases; nucleotides not matched to a gene: 2. The CDR3 runs 13 residues. The CDR3 nucleotides read TGTGCCACCAGTGATTCAGGGGGCAGTGGCTACACCTTC. Translation: CATSDSGGSGYTF.

This clonotype appeared a few times. V is TRBV7-9 and J is TRBJ2-1; no reliable D call. The V end was cut by 3 bases, the J end by 0 bases, with 12 bases between. The CDR3 runs to 16 residues. Germline CDR1 reads SEHNR; CDR2 reads FQNEAQ (reference sequence). CDR3 sequence: CASSFLTLTSYNEQFF. For the CDR3, the DNA is TGTGCCAGCAGCTTCCTAACCCTAACCTCCTACAATGAGCAGTTCTTC. Full variable domain (remainder filled in from reference TRBV7-9 and TRBJ2-1): DTGVSQNPRHKITKRGQNVTFRCDPISEHNRLYWYRQTLGQGPEFLTYFQNEAQLEKSRLLSDRFSAERPKGSFSTLEIQRTEQGDSAMYLCASSFLTLTSYNEQFFGPGTRLTVL.

This clonotype was observed at least ten times. The rearrangement joins TRBV4-1 to TRBJ2-3; 7 nucleotides match TRBD2. The CDR3 runs to 19 residues. With 1 base clipped from V and 0 bases from J, the junction kept 13 bases outside the gene matches. CDR1 is MGHRA and CDR2 is YSYEKL in the germline V gene. The CDR3, as DNA: TGCGCCAGCAGCCAAGTTCAAGCAGGGAGCGGGGTTAGCACAGATACGCAGTATTTT. It encodes CASSQVQAGSGVSTDTQYF.

This clonotype was detected many times. This rearrangement joins TRBV15 to TRBJ2-7; no reliable D call. V was pared by 4 bases and J by 0 bases, with 7 bases between. The CDR3 loop spans 13 amino acids. CDR1 and CDR2 from the germline V gene are LNHNV and YYDKDF (reference sequence). CDR3 coding DNA: TGTGCCACCAGCAAAGTCTACTCCTACGAGCAGTACTTC. Its translation: CATSKVYSYEQYF.